This T cell receptor (beta chain) was documented in a study of blood T cell repertoires in COVID-19. CDR3 length equals 13 residues. V lost 7 bases and J 3 bases, leaving 9 bases between the germline ends. Here immunoSEQ multiplex PCR was the method, and the copy in TCRdb shows in-frame clones only, minus some. The top ten clones hold about 4% of a sample with some 200,000 clones, roughly 90% of them seen once. The sequenced material came from PBMCs or T cells enriched from blood (not recorded which). This TCR was sampled from a woman aged 40 to 49 with acute COVID-19. The chain has TRBV12-3 or TRBV12-4 and TRBJ1-4; D not resolved. The CDR3, as DNA: TGTGCCAGCACGGAGTTTCCTAATGAAAAACTGTTTTTT. The encoded protein is CASTEFPNEKLFF.